One sample yielded the 29 T cell receptor beta chains listed below, sequenced in a study of beta chain features in type 1 diabetes. Notes on the study in general: For Type 1 diabetes patients, all four CD4+ subsets carried TCRB CDR3s that were moderately but significantly shorter.

Their cognate antigens are unknown. Since all of the isolated RNA was reverse transcribed, expressed TCRB transcripts were what got sequenced. The assay was immunoSEQ multiplex PCR, and TCRdb's table has in-frame clones only and misses some. The table includes roughly 280,000 clones, around 25% detected once. The specimen sequenced was naive CD4+ T cells from blood. All receptors derive from a woman in her thirties with type 1 diabetes.

CDR3 bases: TGTGCCAGCAGCCAAGCCTATGGCAAAAACATTCAGTACTTC. It encodes CASSQAYGKNIQYF. J is TRBJ2-4 and V is TRBV4-2; the D is unclear. This CDR3 comprises 14 residues. Germline CDR1 reads LGHNA; CDR2 reads YNFKEQ. V dropped 1 base and J dropped 3 bases, with 7 bases sitting between them.

J is TRBJ2-1 and V is TRBV6-5; 9 positions agree with TRBD1. The CDR3 loop spans 15 amino acids. Germline CDR1 and CDR2: MNHEY and SVGAGI. The ends lost 6 bases at V and 7 bases at J; junction bases unmatched: 10. CDR3 in amino acids: CASSDGTGFTNEQFF. The DNA for the CDR3 is TGTGCCAGCAGCGACGGGACAGGGTTCACTAATGAGCAGTTCTTC.

This clone occurred a few times. The chain is built from TRBV30 and TRBJ2-2; tentative D call: TRBD2 (6 bases). CDR1 GTSNPN and CDR2 SVGIG come from the germline V gene (reference sequence). The V and J ends lost 0 bases and 4 bases respectively, with 9 bases between them. There are 14 residues in the CDR3. CDR3 DNA: TGTGCCTGGAGTGTCGGGGACTTCACCGGGGAGCTGTTTTTT. This encodes CAWSVGDFTGELFF.

The gene calls are TRBV10-3 and TRBJ2-5, with 8 bases that match TRBD2. There are 14 residues in the CDR3. Trimming removed 10 bases from V and 4 bases from J; junction bases left unmatched: 11. Germline V gene sequence: CDR1 ENHRY, CDR2 SYGVKD. In nucleotides, the CDR3 is TGTGCCACCCTCGGCCAGGGGACTAGAGAGACCCAGTACTTC. Amino acids: CATLGQGTRETQYF.

This clone was seen a handful of times. In DNA form, the CDR3 reads TGCAGCGTTAGAGTCCCTAACTATGGCTACACCTTC. Translating gives CSVRVPNYGYTF. This sequence joins TRBV29-1 and TRBJ1-2, with D unresolved. Germline CDR1 SQVTM, CDR2 ANQGSEA. The CDR3 spans 12 residues. Trimming shortened V by 5 bases and J by 0 bases, and 7 bases separated the two germline ends. The full variable domain, rest sourced from reference TRBV29-1 and TRBJ1-2, is SAVISQKPSRDICQRGTSLTIQCQVDSQVTMMFWYRQQPGQSLTLIATANQGSEATYESGFVIDKFPISRPNLTFSTLTVSNMSPEDSSIYLCSVRVPNYGYTFGSGTRLTVV.

This chain joins TRBV18 and TRBJ2-7; 7 nucleotides line up with TRBD1. The CDR3 consists of 15 residues. With 1 base clipped from V and 2 bases from J, the junction kept 5 bases outside the gene matches. Germline CDR1 and CDR2: KGHSH and LQKENI. The chain's CDR3 is CASSPQTGRTYEQYF. Here the CDR3 DNA reads TGTGCCAGCTCACCACAGACAGGGCGAACCTACGAGCAGTACTTC.

This clone has more than one count but fewer than ten. The chain carries TRBV19 and TRBJ2-2; tentatively, D is TRBD1 (7 bases). Trimming took off 4 bases at V and 5 bases at J, with 14 bases between the two ends. This CDR3 is built from 15 residues. From germline, CDR1 is LNHDA and CDR2 SQIVND (reference sequence). For the CDR3, the DNA is TGTGCCAGTAGTACGGGACTCAGGGGGACCGGGGAGCTGTTTTTT. It encodes CASSTGLRGTGELFF. Supplemented by reference TRBV19 and TRBJ2-2, the full variable domain reads DGGITQSPKYLFRKEGQNVTLSCEQNLNHDAMYWYRQDPGQGLRLIYYSQIVNDFQKGDIAEGYSVSREKKESFPLTVTSAQKNPTAFYLCASSTGLRGTGELFFGEGSRLTVL.

This chain links TRBV5-1 with TRBJ1-5, with D unclear. Trimming cost V 0 bases and J 2 bases, with 6 bases left between them. The CDR3 is 14 residues long. Germline assignment: CDR1 SGHRS and CDR2 YFSETQ. This CDR3 is CASSLDAGNQPQHF. The CDR3 DNA follows: TGCGCCAGCAGCTTGGATGCGGGCAATCAGCCCCAGCATTTT.

A few counts support this clone. The chain couples TRBV29-1 to TRBJ1-1; tentatively, D is TRBD1 (6 bases). The length of the CDR3 is 13 residues. The ends were cut back, 7 bases at V and 1 base at J, with 13 bases in the middle. The germline CDR1 and CDR2 sequences are SQVTM and ANQGSEA. Written as DNA, the CDR3 is TGCAGCGCCGTCAGGGGTGAGAACACTGAAGCTTTCTTT. It is translated as CSAVRGENTEAFF.

In its sample, this clone was seen a few times. The chain uses TRBV29-1 and TRBJ2-1; 14 nucleotides align to TRBD2. Germline assignment: CDR1 SQVTM and CDR2 ANQGSEA. V shed 3 bases and J 1 base; nucleotides not matched to a gene: 17. The CDR3 spans 21 residues. The CDR3 sequence: CSVERGVVGLAGVVSYNEQFF. CDR3 in DNA: TGCAGCGTTGAGAGGGGTGTAGTGGGACTAGCGGGAGTTGTATCCTACAATGAGCAGTTCTTC.

In this sample, this clone turned up once. CDR3 sequence (DNA): TGTGCCAGCAGCTACGGGTACTCTGGAAACACCATATATTTT. It codes for CASSYGYSGNTIYF. The chain combines TRBV5-4 with TRBJ1-3, with no clear D. Germline loops: CDR1 SGHNT, CDR2 YYREEE (reference sequence). The CDR3 length is 14 residues. V was pared by 3 bases and J by 0 bases, with 7 bases between. Supplemented by reference TRBV5-4 and TRBJ1-3, the full variable domain reads ETGVTQSPTHLIKTRGQQVTLRCSSQSGHNTVSWYQQALGQGPQFIFQYYREEENGRGNFPPRFSGLQFPNYSSELNVNALELDDSALYLCASSYGYSGNTIYFGEGSWLTVV.

The genes are TRBV9 and TRBJ2-6; tentatively, D is TRBD1 (5 bases). From germline, CDR1 is SGDLS and CDR2 YYNGEE. This CDR3 spans 15 amino acids. V was trimmed by 0 bases and J by 4 bases, leaving 8 bases between them. CDR3 DNA: TGTGCCAGCAGCGTAGAGGGGTTGGGGGCCAACGTCCTGACTTTC. Protein: CASSVEGLGANVLTF.

This clone has only a few counts. Additional DNA sequences in this sample encode the identical CDR3. The gene calls are TRBV6-5 and TRBJ2-5; maybe TRBD2 (5 bases). The CDR3 runs 12 residues. V lost 2 bases and J lost 4, with 5 bases in between. Germline CDR1 MNHEY, CDR2 SVGAGI. The CDR3 DNA reads TGTGCCAGCAGTTACGAGGGAGAGACCCAGTACTTC. It yields the protein CASSYEGETQYF.

This clone was counted only a few times. The rearrangement links TRBV4-2 to TRBJ1-2, with D unclear. The CDR3 has 15 amino acids. Trimming removed 0 bases from V and 6 bases from J, with 14 bases in between. CDR1 is LGHNA, CDR2 YNFKEQ, per germline. The CDR3 coding sequence is TGTGCCAGCAGCCAAGATAGGATCGGGAATGATGGCTACACCTTC. Translated: CASSQDRIGNDGYTF.

This clone was counted a few times. The rearrangement links TRBV30 to TRBJ1-1; no definite D call. Trimming took 0 bases from V and 8 from J, leaving 10 bases between them. This CDR3 is built from 12 residues. Germline CDR1 and CDR2: GTSNPN and SVGIG (reference sequence). CDR3 in amino acids: CAWSVSGIEAFF. CDR3 coding DNA: TGTGCCTGGAGTGTATCGGGGATCGAAGCTTTCTTT.

The rearrangement uses TRBV5-1 and TRBJ2-7, with 12 bases matching TRBD2. Unmatched junction bases numbered 0, after V lost 0 bases and J lost 2 bases. The CDR3 contains 15 residues. Germline V gene lookup returns CDR1 SGHRS and CDR2 YFSETQ. The CDR3 loop is CASSLGLAGAYEQYF. CDR3 sequence (DNA): TGCGCCAGCAGCTTGGGACTAGCGGGAGCCTACGAGCAGTACTTC.

The chain links TRBV18 to TRBJ2-7; the D is unclear. Germline V gene data show CDR1 as KGHSH and CDR2 as LQKENI. Deletions cut 6 bases from V and 6 bases from J, with 15 bases between. The CDR3 totals 13 residues. The CDR3 coding sequence is TGTGCCAGCTCCCCCGAGGCCGTGGGCGAGCAGTACTTC. This codes for CASSPEAVGEQYF.

The chain recombines TRBV29-1 with TRBJ1-1; 11 bases match TRBD1. Germline lookup yields CDR1 SQVTM and CDR2 ANQGSEA. Losses at the gene ends were 4 bases for V and 6 bases for J; bases not matched to a gene: 1. The CDR3 is 12 residues long. The CDR3 DNA follows: TGCAGCGTTGTGGGACAGGGGGCTGAAGCTTTCTTT. Protein product: CSVVGQGAEAFF.

This chain joins TRBV11-2 and TRBJ2-7; 8 bases map to TRBD2. Germline trimming cut 6 bases from V and 4 bases from J; bases unmatched to any gene: 14. Germline V gives CDR1 SGHAT, CDR2 FQNNGV. This CDR3 spans 16 amino acids. The CDR3 DNA reads TGTGCCAGCAGACCATTCTACGGGAGGGCCGATTACGAGCAGTACTTC. Encoded protein: CASRPFYGRADYEQYF.

The CDR3 is CASSPPVRDSQETQYF. The CDR3 nucleotides are TGCGCCAGCAGCCCCCCGGTTCGGGACAGTCAAGAGACCCAGTACTTC. The chain uses TRBV4-1 and TRBJ2-5, with 7 bases identical to TRBD1. This CDR3 has 16 amino acids. The germline CDR1 and CDR2 sequences are MGHRA and YSYEKL. V shed 4 bases, J shed 2 bases, and the junction held 10 bases outside the gene matches.

The chain carries TRBV30 and TRBJ2-2; D is unresolved. The CDR3 is 14 residues long. With 4 bases removed from V and 0 bases from J, the gap between germline ends came to 9 bases. CDR1 is GTSNPN and CDR2 is SVGIG in the germline V gene (reference sequence). CDR3 nucleotides: TGTGCCTGGAAACACGGAGCGAACACCGGGGAGCTGTTTTTT. Its protein product is CAWKHGANTGELFF.

J is TRBJ2-7 and V is TRBV15; maybe TRBD2 (5 bases). The CDR3 is 14 residues long. The V gene's germline CDR1 is LNHNV and CDR2 YYDKDF (reference sequence). With 8 bases removed from V and 1 base from J, the gap between germline ends came to 15 bases. Here the CDR3 DNA reads TGTGCCACCGTCGAAAAAACGGGGTCCTACGAGCAGTACTTC. Translating it yields CATVEKTGSYEQYF.

The chain carries TRBV25-1 and TRBJ1-2; D is perhaps TRBD1 (5 bases). Germline V gene lookup returns CDR1 MGHDK and CDR2 SYGVNS. This CDR3 is 15 amino acids long. V lost 2 bases, J lost 4 bases, and 14 bases lay in between. The CDR3 reads CASSEGGGQIYGYTF. CDR3 DNA sequence: TGTGCCAGCAGTGAAGGGGGAGGCCAGATCTATGGCTACACCTTC.

The genes are TRBV7-2 and TRBJ2-3, with a tentative D call TRBD2 (5 bases). Trimming removed 5 bases from V and 5 bases from J, with 17 bases in between. CDR1 and CDR2 from the germline V gene are SGHTA and FQGNSA. The CDR3 length is 15 residues. CDR3 residues: CASSPRLSGIDTQYF. Written as DNA, the CDR3 is TGTGCCAGCAGCCCCCGACTCAGCGGAATAGATACGCAGTATTTT.

The rearrangement links TRBV4-1 to TRBJ2-7; TRBD1 agrees at 10 bases. With V trimmed by 0 bases and J by 3 bases, 8 bases remained unmatched. The CDR3 loop spans 17 amino acids. Germline assignment: CDR1 MGHRA and CDR2 YSYEKL. The CDR3 loop reads CASSQDPAGTGVYEQYF. The CDR3 region has the DNA TGCGCCAGCAGCCAAGATCCGGCGGGGACAGGGGTCTACGAGCAGTACTTC.

This clone was counted between two and nine times. The gene calls are TRBV29-1 and TRBJ2-5; D perhaps matches TRBD1 (6 bases). The V and J ends lost 6 bases and 5 bases respectively, with 13 bases between them. CDR1 and CDR2 from the germline V gene are SQVTM and ANQGSEA. This CDR3 is built from 12 residues. As DNA, the CDR3 is TGCAGCGTGAGACAGGTGGGGGAGACCCAGTACTTC. This sequence encodes CSVRQVGETQYF.

J is TRBJ2-5 and V is TRBV7-8, with 11 bases fitting TRBD2. The ends lost 5 bases at V and 5 bases at J; junction bases unmatched: 7. The CDR3 is 15 amino acids. Germline V CDR1 and CDR2: SGHVS, FQNEAQ. CDR3 sequence (DNA): TGTGCCAGCAGCACCCGGGGACTAGCGGCTGAGACCCAGTACTTC. Its protein is CASSTRGLAAETQYF.

This clone was seen a few times. The V gene is TRBV4-1, the J gene TRBJ2-1, with 9 bases aligning to TRBD2. V lost 3 bases and J lost 4; bases outside the gene matches: 4. Germline CDR1 and CDR2: MGHRA and YSYEKL. This CDR3 contains 15 residues. CDR3 residues: CASSQMAGGYNEQFF. The CDR3 nucleotides read TGCGCCAGCAGCCAGATGGCGGGGGGGTACAATGAGCAGTTCTTC.

The chain uses TRBV9 and TRBJ1-1; D unresolved. Germline assignment: CDR1 SGDLS and CDR2 YYNGEE. Trimming stripped 0 bases from V and 3 bases from J, with 12 bases between. The CDR3 has 15 residues. DNA of the CDR3: TGTGCCAGCAGCGTAGACGAACTCGAGGACACTGAAGCTTTCTTT. Residues: CASSVDELEDTEAFF.